The rows below give T cell receptor beta chains drawn from one sample of a study of cytomegalovirus exposure and HLA in healthy donors. Clones were read by immunoSEQ multiplex PCR, and TCRdb kept only the in-frame ones, dropping some. Counted here are 90,000 to 120,000 clones, around 9.1% occurring once; the ten biggest clones make up 5.5% to 7.5%. Sequencing was done on a sample of PBMCs. The receptors here all came from a man between 35 and 55 years old in good health and CMV-seropositive. Each CDR3 is given without its conserved first and last residue.

j_gene	v_gene	CDR3aa
TRBJ2-5	TRBV14	ASSLSQDSQETQY
TRBJ2-7	TRBV27	ASSEGTSVYYEQY
TRBJ1-4	TRBV29-1	SVQGVGNEKLF
TRBJ1-5	TRBV12-5	ASGLDGGGQPQH
TRBJ1-3	TRBV7-9	ASSLVPPGKQSGGNTIY
TRBJ2-7	TRBV14	ASSRGLAFLNYEQY
TRBJ1-1	TRBV10-3	AIRERWAGNTEAF
TRBJ1-2	TRBV11-2	ASSDLRSAGDNYGYT
TRBJ2-2	TRBV28	ASSWGETSGRADYTGELF
TRBJ2-1	TRBV6-4	ASSTSGTSSYNEQF
TRBJ2-7	TRBV29-1	SVAGTSGNTYEQY
TRBJ1-5	TRBV6-1	ASSLDSGQPQH
TRBJ1-2	TRBV19	ASTPWGSSRDYGYT
TRBJ2-1	TRBV2	ASTTSGRYEQF
TRBJ2-1	TRBV27	ASSVTGPYSYNEQF
TRBJ2-7	TRBV30	AWSMTGSLEY
TRBJ2-7	TRBV5-1	ASSLEREGDEQY
TRBJ1-4	TRBV2	ASSAMTGANNEKLF
TRBJ2-7	TRBV4-2	ASSQDLGTSGYEQY
TRBJ1-2	TRBV6-9	ASSYSGARQGATPSYGYT
TRBJ2-3	TRBV28	ASSLTDRDHTQY
TRBJ1-3	TRBV14	ASSLYRGNSGNTIY
TRBJ2-7	TRBV11-2	ASSFRSDEQY
TRBJ1-4	TRBV9	ASSVGQGAVEKLF
TRBJ2-4	TRBV7-9	ASSSAKNIQY
TRBJ2-1	TRBV11-2	ASKLGLAGPYNEQF
TRBJ2-1	TRBV5-1	ASSSSGASEQF
TRBJ2-1	TRBV4-1	ASSQDGDRVSYNEQF
TRBJ2-7	TRBV9	ASSVEPNYEQY
TRBJ2-3	TRBV2	ASLTSTDTQY
TRBJ2-7	TRBV25-1	ASSELVVPYEQY
TRBJ2-2	TRBV29-1	SVATNTGELF
TRBJ2-2	TRBV2	ASSDEREPGELF
TRBJ2-7	TRBV5-1	ASSLRDRGREQY
TRBJ2-3	TRBV7-9	ASKLLAVNTDTQY
TRBJ2-3	TRBV15	ATSRDSTTQY
TRBJ2-7	TRBV7-8	ASLGAGTTFYEQY
TRBJ1-2	TRBV7-9	ASSLDGYGYT
TRBJ1-5	TRBV30	AWEVGGPQH
TRBJ1-2	TRBV2	AGSAGQHYGYT
TRBJ2-1	TRBV6-5	ASSYGAGAGDDEQF
TRBJ1-2	TRBV29-1	SVVTGEDYGYT
TRBJ1-2	TRBV9	ASSVQTGGSGYT
TRBJ2-5	TRBV12-5	ASGLGGGRGLETQY
TRBJ2-1	TRBV6-1	ASSDGGSSYNEQF
TRBJ2-2	TRBV15	ATSNGQDTGELF